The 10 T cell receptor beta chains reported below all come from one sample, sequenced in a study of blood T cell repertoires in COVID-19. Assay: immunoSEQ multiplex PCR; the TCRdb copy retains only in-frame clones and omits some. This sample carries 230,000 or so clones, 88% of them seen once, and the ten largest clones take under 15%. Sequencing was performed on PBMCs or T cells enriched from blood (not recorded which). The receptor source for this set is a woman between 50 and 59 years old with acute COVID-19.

The DNA for the CDR3 is TGTGCCAGCAGCGATCCGGGACTTCCCTCCTACGAGCAGTACTTC. Its translation is CASSDPGLPSYEQYF. The genes are TRBV7-2 and TRBJ2-7; possible D gene TRBD2, 6 bases. Per the germline V gene, CDR1 is SGHTA and CDR2 is FQGNSA. This CDR3 is built from 15 residues. Trimming cost V 5 bases and J 0 bases, with 14 bases left between them.

This chain's CDR3 is CASSSGTANSNQPQHF. DNA for the CDR3: TGTGCCAGCAGTTCAGGGACAGCAAATAGCAATCAGCCCCAGCATTTT. The chain employs TRBV28 and TRBJ1-5, with TRBD1 matching over 7 bases. The CDR3 has 16 amino acids. CDR1 and CDR2 (germline): MDHEN, SYDVKM. The junction had 6 bases not matched to a gene; V was cut back by 4 bases and J by 0 bases.

In nucleotides, the CDR3 is TGTGCCTGGAGTGTAGGAAGGACCGGAGGCTATGGCTACACCTTC. This sequence encodes CAWSVGRTGGYGYTF. V and J are TRBV30 and TRBJ1-2; D unclear. Trimming removed 0 bases at V and 4 bases at J, with 15 bases between. CDR3 length: 15 residues. The germline V gene encodes CDR1 GTSNPN and CDR2 SVGIG (reference sequence).

The CDR3 reads CASSLASSSYTGELFF. In nucleotides, the CDR3 is TGTGCCAGCAGCCTAGCCAGTTCAAGTTACACCGGGGAGCTGTTTTTT. The genes are TRBV28 and TRBJ2-2, with a possible D match to TRBD2 (5 bases). Germline loops: CDR1 MDHEN, CDR2 SYDVKM. The CDR3 covers 16 residues. V was trimmed by 6 bases and J by 3 bases, leaving 17 bases between them.

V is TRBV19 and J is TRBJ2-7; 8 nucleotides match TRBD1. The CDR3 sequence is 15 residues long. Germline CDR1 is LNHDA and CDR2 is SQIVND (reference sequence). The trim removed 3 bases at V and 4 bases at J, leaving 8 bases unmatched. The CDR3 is CASSMPGQAAYEQYF. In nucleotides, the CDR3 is TGTGCCAGTAGTATGCCGGGACAGGCGGCATACGAGCAGTACTTC.

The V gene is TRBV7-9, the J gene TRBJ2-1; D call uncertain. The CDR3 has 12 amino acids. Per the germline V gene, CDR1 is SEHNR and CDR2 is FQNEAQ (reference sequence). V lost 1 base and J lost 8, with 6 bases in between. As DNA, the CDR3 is TGTGCCAGCAGCTTAGTCCGCGATGAGCAGTTCTTC. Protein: CASSLVRDEQFF.

In DNA, the CDR3 is TGTGCCAGCAGCTCGGGACTAGCGGGGTACAATGAGCAGTTCTTC. It specifies CASSSGLAGYNEQFF. This chain uses TRBV7-9 with TRBJ2-1; 13 bases fit TRBD2. V gave up 4 bases and J gave up 4 bases; unmatched junction bases: 1. The CDR3 spans 15 residues. Germline CDR1 reads SEHNR; CDR2 reads FQNEAQ (reference sequence). Based on the CDR3 plus reference TRBV7-9 and TRBJ2-1, the full variable domain is DTGVSQNPRHKITKRGQNVTFRCDPISEHNRLYWYRQTLGQGPEFLTYFQNEAQLEKSRLLSDRFSAERPKGSFSTLEIQRTEQGDSAMYLCASSSGLAGYNEQFFGPGTRLTVL.

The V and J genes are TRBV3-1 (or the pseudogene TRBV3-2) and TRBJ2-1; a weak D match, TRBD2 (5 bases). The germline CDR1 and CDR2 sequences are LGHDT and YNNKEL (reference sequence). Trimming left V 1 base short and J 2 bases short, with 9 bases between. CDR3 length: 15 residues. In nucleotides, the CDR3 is TGTGCCAGCAGCCAAGTCGGGGTTACCTACAATGAGCAGTTCTTC. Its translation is CASSQVGVTYNEQFF.

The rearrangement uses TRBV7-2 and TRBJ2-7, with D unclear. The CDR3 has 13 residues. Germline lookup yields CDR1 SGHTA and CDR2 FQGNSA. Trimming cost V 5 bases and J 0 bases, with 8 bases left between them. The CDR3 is CASSLPGSYEQYF. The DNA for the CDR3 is TGTGCCAGCAGCCTTCCGGGCTCCTACGAGCAGTACTTC.

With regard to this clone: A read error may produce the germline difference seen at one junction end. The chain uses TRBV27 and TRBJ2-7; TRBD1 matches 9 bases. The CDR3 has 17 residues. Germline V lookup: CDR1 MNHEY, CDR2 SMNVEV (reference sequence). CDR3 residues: CASSLSVPGQGTYEQCF. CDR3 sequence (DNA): TGTGCCAGCAGTTTATCGGTCCCGGGACAGGGAACCTACGAGCAGTGCTTC.